Described below is a single TCR beta chain sequence and its context. Its antigen is undetermined. The V gene end was trimmed by 2 bases and the J gene end by 5 bases; junction bases not matched to a gene: 5. Germline assignment: CDR1 GTSNPN and CDR2 SVGIG (reference sequence). The CDR3 is 15 amino acids. This sample was included in a study of blood T cells in healthy people across ages. Broader study findings: Unknown donor CMV status possibly confounded expanded clonotype changes. Diversity of TCR beta per million T cells declined in a roughly linear way with age.

A second PCR, run for about 7 to 11 cycles, used a sample-barcoded 5' primer plus a J-beta primer mix. TCRdb analysed the 5' RACE reads with MiXCR anew, one entry per CDR3 protein. The sample shows about 720,000 distinct CDR3 sequences, 20% to 30% of them seen only once. Aged roughly 6 to 100, donors were systemically healthy Caucasians from Russia. In addition, the sample was reused for a study of T cells of mothers and their children. As that study records: Each donor was one of three healthy Caucasian mothers or one of their six children.

The chain carries TRBV30 and TRBJ2-7; TRBD2 matches at 14 bases. The sequence was obtained from a boy younger than 18 in good health. The sample was blood. The CDR3 sequence is CAWSRGLAGADEQYF. CDR3 DNA: TGTGCCTGGAGTAGGGGACTAGCGGGGGCGGACGAGCAGTACTTC.